Following are 25 T cell receptor beta chains from one sample sequenced in a study of regulatory T cells in long-lasting Graves disease. The time point: newly diagnosed GD, antithyroid drugs for less than 3 months. TCR sequences were obtained from RNA taken from PBMCs. Building of the TCR beta libraries involved iRepertoire HTBI primers and Arm-PCR of CDR3 regions. TCRdb analysed the multiplex PCR reads with MiXCR anew, one entry per CDR3 protein. This sample carries about 470,000 distinct CDR3 sequences, under 15% of them seen once, and the ten largest clones take roughly a sixth. In addition, the sample was reused for a study of T cells in Graves' hyperthyroidism and ophthalmopathy.

The sequences come from peripheral blood mononuclear cells (PBMCs), collected at new diagnosis, from a patient treated with antithyroid drugs. The receptors derive from a woman aged 30 to 39 with Graves disease.

In its sample, this clonotype was seen many times. V and J are TRBV2 and TRBJ2-7, with 10 bases matching TRBD2. CDR1 SNHLY and CDR2 FYNNEI come from the germline V gene. V gave up 4 bases and J gave up 3 bases; unmatched junction bases: 6. The CDR3 spans 15 residues. The CDR3 loop is CASSVELAGIYEQYF. CDR3 bases: TGTGCCAGCAGTGTCGAACTAGCGGGAATCTACGAGCAGTACTTC.

This clonotype was detected many times. The chain combines TRBV7-6 with TRBJ2-1; 10 nucleotides line up with TRBD2. The germline V gene has CDR1 SGHVS and CDR2 FNYEAQ. CDR3 length equals 20 residues. Trimming at V came to 5 bases and at J to 3 bases, leaving 19 bases not matched to a gene. CDR3 protein: CASSPSFIKAGGPFYNEQFF. The CDR3 coding sequence is TGTGCCAGCAGCCCCTCCTTCATAAAAGCGGGAGGGCCGTTCTACAATGAGCAGTTCTTC.

This clonotype was seen at least ten times. The chain employs TRBV3-1 and TRBJ2-1; the D call may be TRBD1 or TRBD2 (5 bases each). The ends were cut back, 0 bases at V and 6 bases at J, with 12 bases in the middle. Germline CDR1 LGHDT, CDR2 YNNKEL (reference sequence). The CDR3 totals 15 residues. The CDR3: CASSQDRARGNEQFF. In DNA form, the CDR3 reads TGTGCCAGCAGCCAAGACAGGGCCCGGGGCAATGAGCAGTTCTTC.

This clonotype was recorded a few times. V usage is TRBV29-1 and J usage is TRBJ2-1; D gene uncertain. V gave up 0 bases and J gave up 4 bases, with 7 bases separating them. Per the germline V gene, CDR1 is SQVTM and CDR2 is ANQGSEA. This CDR3 is 13 amino acids long. The CDR3 region is CSVEDRRYNEQFF. The DNA of the CDR3 is TGCAGCGTTGAAGACCGACGATACAATGAGCAGTTCTTC.

There are many counts of this clonotype. The V and J genes are TRBV11-2 and TRBJ2-7; no firm D call. Germline assignment: CDR1 SGHAT and CDR2 FQNNGV. Trimming pared 1 base from V and 7 bases from J, leaving 11 bases between. The CDR3 totals 13 residues. The CDR3 protein is CASSLGPGREQYF. Written as DNA, the CDR3 is TGTGCCAGCAGCTTAGGACCGGGCAGGGAGCAGTACTTC. The full variable domain, its missing parts supplied by reference TRBV11-2 and TRBJ2-7, is EAGVAQSPRYKIIEKRQSVAFWCNPISGHATLYWYQQILGQGPKLLIQFQNNGVVDDSQLPKDRFSAERLKGVDSTLKIQPAKLEDSAVYLCASSLGPGREQYFGPGTRLTVT.

About this clonotype itself: One end of the junction does not line up with germline, which may come from a read error. This sequence joins TRBV6-1 and TRBJ2-3, with 10 bases fitting TRBD2. The germline CDR1 and CDR2 sequences are MNHNS and SASEGT. The CDR3 runs to 16 residues. DNA of the CDR3: TGTGCCAGCAGTGAAGTAAGCGGGAGGGCCACAGATACGCATTATTTT. It is translated as CASSEVSGRATDTHYF.

Details on this clonotype: This may be a read error, as it is one base from a much larger clone. No conserved phenylalanine or tryptophan ends this CDR3, so it is likely a read error. This chain uses TRBV6-1 with TRBJ2-1; 7 bases match TRBD2. CDR1 is MNHNS, CDR2 SASEGT, per germline. The ends lost 8 bases at V and 3 bases at J; junction bases unmatched: 4. This CDR3 contains 13 residues. CDR3 loop: CASGRDYYNEQFL. The CDR3 nucleotides read TGTGCCAGCGGCCGGGACTACTACAATGAGCAGTTCCTC.

Many counts were recorded for this clonotype. The chain employs TRBV7-9 and TRBJ2-7, with TRBD2 as a possible D gene (5 bases). This CDR3 contains 15 residues. V was clipped by 0 bases and J by 2 bases, with 11 bases between them. Germline assignment: CDR1 SEHNR and CDR2 FQNEAQ (reference sequence). The CDR3 nucleotides read TGTGCCAGCAGCTTAGCGCTGGGAGATACCTACGAGCAGTACTTC. Protein: CASSLALGDTYEQYF.

The chain has TRBV6-1 and TRBJ2-6; D might be TRBD1 (5 bases). The CDR3 is 15 amino acids. Germline loops: CDR1 MNHNS, CDR2 SASEGT. The CDR3 here is CARGDGKPGANVLTF. The CDR3 DNA reads as TGTGCTAGGGGTGACGGCAAGCCTGGGGCCAACGTCCTGACTTTC.

The chain couples TRBV24-1 to TRBJ2-5; D may be TRBD1 (6 bases). CDR3 length: 14 residues. V was trimmed by 2 bases and J by 2 bases, leaving 8 bases between them. Germline V gene lookup returns CDR1 KGHDR and CDR2 SFDVKD. CDR3 DNA sequence: TGTGCCACCAGTGATTGGACAGAGCAAGAGACCCAGTACTTC. Amino acids: CATSDWTEQETQYF.

This clonotype was counted a few times. This sequence joins TRBV5-6 and TRBJ2-7; TRBD1 aligns across 10 bases. This CDR3 has 17 amino acids. The ends lost 1 base at V and 7 bases at J; junction bases unmatched: 14. Germline V CDR1 and CDR2: SGHDT, YYEEEE. CDR3 protein: CASSLSTGTGVIGEQYF. CDR3 coding DNA: TGTGCCAGCAGCTTGTCCACCGGGACAGGGGTAATAGGGGAGCAGTACTTC. Combining the CDR3 with reference TRBV5-6 and TRBJ2-7 gives the whole variable domain DAGVTQSPTHLIKTRGQQVTLRCSPKSGHDTVSWYQQALGQGPQFIFQYYEEEERQRGNFPDRFSGHQFPNYSSELNVNALLLGDSALYLCASSLSTGTGVIGEQYFGPGTRLTVT.

To note about this clonotype: The junction departs from the called germline gene at one end, perhaps through a read error. The chain joins TRBV6-1 to TRBJ1-5, with D perhaps matching TRBD1 (5 bases). The CDR3 covers 13 residues. Germline loops: CDR1 MNHNS, CDR2 SASEGT. CDR3 DNA sequence: TGTGCCAGCAGAGAAGACAGTCATCAGCCCCAGCATTTT. Translating it yields CASREDSHQPQHF.

This clonotype occurred many times. V gene TRBV6-5 combines with J gene TRBJ2-3, with 8 bases fitting TRBD1. This CDR3 spans 17 amino acids. Unmatched junction bases numbered 10, after V lost 2 bases and J lost 3 bases. Germline CDR1 and CDR2: MNHEY and SVGAGI. CDR3 nucleotides: TGTGCCAGCAGTTACGTGCAGGGGGCTATTCTAACAGATACGCAGTATTTT. Its translation is CASSYVQGAILTDTQYF.

Ten or more counts support this clonotype. The CDR3 nucleotides read TGTGCCAGCAGAACAGGGGGGAGAGAGACCCAGTACTTC. This translates into CASRTGGRETQYF. The gene calls are TRBV6-1 and TRBJ2-5, with TRBD1 identical over 8 bases. CDR1 and CDR2 (germline): MNHNS, SASEGT. The CDR3 runs 13 residues. J lost 4 bases, V lost 6 bases, and 4 bases had no gene match.

This chain connects TRBV10-1 to TRBJ2-2; 7 bases fit TRBD1. From germline, CDR1 is WNHNN and CDR2 SYGVQD (reference sequence). CDR3 length: 16 amino acids. The V gene end was trimmed by 0 bases and the J gene end by 5 bases; junction bases not matched to a gene: 6. CDR3 amino acids: CASSESKGGHTGELFF. The CDR3 nucleotides read TGCGCCAGCAGTGAGTCGAAAGGGGGCCATACCGGGGAGCTGTTTTTT.

This clonotype occurred many times. No conserved phenylalanine or tryptophan is present at the end of the CDR3, so a read error is the likely explanation. The chain employs TRBV18 and TRBJ2-5; D ambiguous. The V gene's germline CDR1 is KGHSH and CDR2 LQKENI. CDR3 size: 14 residues. V was cut by 4 bases and J by 3 bases, with 12 bases left in between. In nucleotides, the CDR3 is TGTGCCAGCTCACGAGTATCGCGAGAAGAGACCCAGTACCTC. This encodes CASSRVSREETQYL.

This clonotype was counted at least ten times. The chain combines TRBV3-1 with TRBJ2-5, with a weak D call TRBD1 (5 bases). CDR3 length equals 14 residues. The V end lost 4 bases, the J end lost 0 bases, and 9 bases lay between the germline ends. The germline V gene encodes CDR1 LGHDT and CDR2 YNNKEL (reference sequence). CDR3 DNA sequence: TGTGCCAGCAGCCTGTTGGACAACCAAGAGACCCAGTACTTC. Amino acid sequence: CASSLLDNQETQYF.

J is TRBJ2-7 and V is TRBV5-1; D unclear. The germline gives CDR1 SGHRS, CDR2 YFSETQ. The CDR3 runs 13 residues. V was trimmed by 1 base and J by 5 bases, leaving 10 bases between them. For the CDR3, the DNA is TGCGCCAGCAGCTTGATTACTATACACGAGCAGTACTTC. Protein product: CASSLITIHEQYF.

This clonotype was observed many times. The chain is built from TRBV7-9 and TRBJ2-5, with D hard to call. The V gene lost 5 bases and the J gene lost 5 bases, with 15 bases spanning the gap. The length of the CDR3 is 14 residues. Germline V gene sequence: CDR1 SEHNR, CDR2 FQNEAQ (reference sequence). Here the CDR3 reads CASSPLGRWETQYF. CDR3 DNA sequence: TGTGCCAGCAGCCCCCTGGGTAGATGGGAGACCCAGTACTTC. Using reference TRBV7-9 and TRBJ2-5 for the parts outside the CDR3, the full variable domain is DTGVSQNPRHKITKRGQNVTFRCDPISEHNRLYWYRQTLGQGPEFLTYFQNEAQLEKSRLLSDRFSAERPKGSFSTLEIQRTEQGDSAMYLCASSPLGRWETQYFGPGTRLLVL.

J is TRBJ2-1 and V is TRBV28, with 9 bases lining up with TRBD1. Germline values: CDR1 MDHEN, CDR2 SYDVKM. The J segment lost 7 bases and the V segment lost 5 bases, leaving 9 bases of the junction unmatched. This CDR3 has 15 residues. CDR3 bases: TGTGCCAGCAGTCGCCCCGGGACAGGGTTGAATGAGCAGTTCTTC. Translating it yields CASSRPGTGLNEQFF.

Points on this clonotype: A much larger clone differs by one base, so this may be a read error. This rearrangement joins TRBV27 to TRBJ2-3; no clear D. CDR1 MNHEY and CDR2 SMNVEV come from the germline V gene (reference sequence). This CDR3 has 14 amino acids. CDR3 loop: CVSSIGPHTDTQYF. The CDR3, as DNA: TGTGTCAGCAGTATCGGGCCCCACACAGATACGCAGTATTTT.

Many counts were recorded for this clonotype. The chain is built from TRBV4-1 and TRBJ1-4; 7 positions agree with TRBD1. The germline CDR1 and CDR2 sequences are MGHRA and YSYEKL. This CDR3 comprises 15 residues. The J segment lost 8 bases and the V segment lost 6 bases, leaving 12 bases of the junction unmatched. CDR3 amino acids: CASSPPTGVGEKLFF. The CDR3 nucleotides read TGCGCCAGCAGTCCACCTACAGGGGTCGGGGAAAAACTGTTTTTT.

The chain has TRBV29-1 and TRBJ2-7, with D possibly matching TRBD1 (6 bases). The CDR3 has 13 amino acids. Germline loops: CDR1 SQVTM, CDR2 ANQGSEA. The V end was cut by 4 bases, the J end by 3 bases, with 13 bases between. CDR3 sequence reads: CSVAWGQNYEQYF. The CDR3 DNA sequence: TGCAGCGTTGCGTGGGGGCAGAACTACGAGCAGTACTTC.

Ten or more counts support this clonotype. The gene calls are TRBV30 and TRBJ2-1; D is unclear. The CDR3 loop spans 14 amino acids. CDR1 is GTSNPN, CDR2 SVGIG, per germline (reference sequence). Trimming removed 2 bases at V and 4 bases at J, with 12 bases between. In DNA, the CDR3 is TGTGCCTGGAGTAGGGCAGGCTGGTACAATGAGCAGTTCTTC. This sequence encodes CAWSRAGWYNEQFF.

This clonotype came up a few times. The chain has TRBV24-1 and TRBJ2-7, with 8 nucleotides matching TRBD1. V was pared by 3 bases and J by 4 bases, with 7 bases of the junction left unmatched. The germline CDR1 and CDR2 sequences are KGHDR and SFDVKD. This CDR3 is built from 15 residues. CDR3 DNA sequence: TGTGCCACCAGTGATCCGGGACAGGATCGGTACGAGCAGTACTTC. It encodes CATSDPGQDRYEQYF.